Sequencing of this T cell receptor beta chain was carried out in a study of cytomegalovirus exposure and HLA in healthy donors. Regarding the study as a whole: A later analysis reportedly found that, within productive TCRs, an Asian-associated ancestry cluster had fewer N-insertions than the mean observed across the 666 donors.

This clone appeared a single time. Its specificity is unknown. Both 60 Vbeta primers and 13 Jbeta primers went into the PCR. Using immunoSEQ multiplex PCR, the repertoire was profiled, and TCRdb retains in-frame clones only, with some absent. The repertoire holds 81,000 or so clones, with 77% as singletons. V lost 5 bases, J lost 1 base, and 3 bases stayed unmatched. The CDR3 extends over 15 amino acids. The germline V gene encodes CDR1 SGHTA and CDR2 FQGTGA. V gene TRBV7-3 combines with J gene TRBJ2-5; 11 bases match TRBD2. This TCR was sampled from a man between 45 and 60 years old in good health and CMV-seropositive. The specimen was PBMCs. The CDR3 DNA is TGTGCCAGCAGCGTAGCGGGAGGGACCCAAGAGACCCAGTACTTC. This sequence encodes CASSVAGGTQETQYF.